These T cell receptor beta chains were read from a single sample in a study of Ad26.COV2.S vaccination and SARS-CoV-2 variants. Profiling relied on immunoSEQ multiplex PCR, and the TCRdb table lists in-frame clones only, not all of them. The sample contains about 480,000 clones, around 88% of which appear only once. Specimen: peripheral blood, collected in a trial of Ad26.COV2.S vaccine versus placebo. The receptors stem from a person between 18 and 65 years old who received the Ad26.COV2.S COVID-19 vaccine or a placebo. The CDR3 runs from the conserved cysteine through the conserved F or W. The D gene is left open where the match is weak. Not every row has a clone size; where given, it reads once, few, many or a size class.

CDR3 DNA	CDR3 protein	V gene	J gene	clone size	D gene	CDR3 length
TGTGCCACCCGGGCCCAATACAATGAGCAGTTCTTC	CATRAQYNEQFF	TRBV28	TRBJ2-1	.	.	12
TGTGCCAGTAGTATAGATGGGCGGGGGAGTCGGACTGAAGCTTTCTTT	CASSIDGRGSRTEAFF	TRBV19	TRBJ1-1	few	.	16
TGTGCCAGTACCCATCTGGCGGGGGAGCGTCAGCCCCAGCATTTT	CASTHLAGERQPQHF	TRBV19	TRBJ1-5	.	.	15
TGTGCCAGCAGGCCCGGCAGGGTAGGCGGGGAGCTGTTTTTT	CASRPGRVGGELFF	TRBV28	TRBJ2-2	few	.	14
TGTGCCATCCTGGACAGTCTCTATGGCTACACCTTC	CAILDSLYGYTF	TRBV28	TRBJ1-2	.	.	12
TGTGCCAGCATTTGGGGACAGGGCCCGTCTGGCTACACCTTC	CASIWGQGPSGYTF	TRBV28	TRBJ1-2	.	TRBD1	14
TGTGCCAGTAGTCCAAAGACTAGCAAGGTCGCCAAAAACATTCAGTACTTC	CASSPKTSKVAKNIQYF	TRBV19	TRBJ2-4	.	TRBD2	17
TGCAGCGTTTCCAGGGGGCTGAACGAGCAGTACTTC	CSVSRGLNEQYF	TRBV29-1	TRBJ2-7	.	TRBD1	12
TGTGCCAGCAGCCCCGTGGGACGGACAACCTACGAGCAGTACTTC	CASSPVGRTTYEQYF	TRBV5-6	TRBJ2-7	.	.	15
TGTGCCAGCAGCGCGTCAGGTTATGGCTACACCTTC	CASSASGYGYTF	TRBV9	TRBJ1-2	.	.	12
TGTGCCAGCAGTTTATGGATGGCGACGAGGGATGAGCAGTTCTTC	CASSLWMATRDEQFF	TRBV28	TRBJ2-1	.	.	15
TGTGCCACCAGCAGAGATGTCGAGGGGGAGCTGTTTTTT	CATSRDVEGELFF	TRBV15	TRBJ2-2	once	.	13
TGTGCCAGCAGCTCCCCTCGAATAGCGGACCACACCGGGGAGCTGTTTTTT	CASSSPRIADHTGELFF	TRBV7-2	TRBJ2-2	.	.	17
TGTGCCAGCATGATAGGGATCAATCAGCCCCAGCATTTT	CASMIGINQPQHF	TRBV6-5	TRBJ1-5	.	.	13
TGTGCCAGCAGCGAACAAATTGCCGGAAACACCATATATTTT	CASSEQIAGNTIYF	TRBV28	TRBJ1-3	.	.	14
TGTGCCAGCAGACTGGGACTAGCGGGAAAGCAGTTCTTC	CASRLGLAGKQFF	TRBV6-5	TRBJ2-1	few	TRBD2	13
TGTGCCTGGAGCCCGCGCTGGACAGGGGGGTCTTTCTTT	CAWSPRWTGGSFF	TRBV30	TRBJ1-1	.	TRBD1	13
TGTGCCAGCAGCTTGGGGACTAGCGGGCGGGATACGCAGTATTTT	CASSLGTSGRDTQYF	TRBV7-9	TRBJ2-3	.	TRBD2	15
TGTGCCAGCAGCCCAGGAACCTCTGGGGCCAACGTCCTGACTTTC	CASSPGTSGANVLTF	TRBV5-8	TRBJ2-6	.	.	15
TGTGCCAGCAGCAAGGGGTTGTTCGCGAACACCGGGGAGCTGTTTTTT	CASSKGLFANTGELFF	TRBV11-2	TRBJ2-2	.	.	16
TGTGCCAGCAGTGAACTAGAAAAACTGTTTTTT	CASSELEKLFF	TRBV25-1	TRBJ1-4	.	.	11
TGTGCCAGCAGCGTAGCTACGGAGACAACAGACAATGAGCAGTTCTTC	CASSVATETTDNEQFF	TRBV9	TRBJ2-1	.	.	16
TGTGCCAGCAGCTCCCCGGGCAGGGACATTGGAAACACCATATATTTT	CASSSPGRDIGNTIYF	TRBV7-2	TRBJ1-3	.	.	16
TGTGCCAGCAGCCACACTACAGGGGGTAACTATGGCTACACCTTC	CASSHTTGGNYGYTF	TRBV2	TRBJ1-2	.	TRBD1	15
TGTGCCAGCACCCCAGCGGGACAGAACACTGAAGCTTTCTTT	CASTPAGQNTEAFF	TRBV6-2/TRBV6-3	TRBJ1-1	.	.	14
TGTGCCAGCAGCCAAAACCCTCTCGACAATGAGCAGTTCTTC	CASSQNPLDNEQFF	TRBV3-1/TRBV3-2	TRBJ2-1	.	.	14
TGTGCCAGCAGCCGCCGGACAGGCACTTGGCAAGAGACCCAGTACTTC	CASSRRTGTWQETQYF	TRBV7-8	TRBJ2-5	.	TRBD1	16
TGTGCCACCAGTGCCCATTACATCGGCGCTGGGTCGCCCCAGCATTTT	CATSAHYIGAGSPQHF	TRBV24-1	TRBJ1-5	few	.	16
TGTGCCAGCAGCTTAGTCCGTAACACTGAAGCTTTCTTT	CASSLVRNTEAFF	TRBV11-1	TRBJ1-1	few	.	13
TGCAGTGCTAGTGATTGGGACGTAAGCTCCTACGAGCAGTACTTC	CSASDWDVSSYEQYF	TRBV20-1	TRBJ2-7	few	.	15
TGCGCCAGCAGCCGACAGGGGTACACCGGGGAGCTGTTTTTT	CASSRQGYTGELFF	TRBV5-1	TRBJ2-2	.	TRBD1	14
TGTGCCAGCAACCCGCAACAGGGCCCAGATACGCAGTATTTT	CASNPQQGPDTQYF	TRBV5-4	TRBJ2-3	.	.	14
TGCGCCAGCAGCCGCCAAGCGGGGGGGACGGGCAATGAGCAGTTCTTC	CASSRQAGGTGNEQFF	TRBV5-1	TRBJ2-1	.	TRBD2	16
TGTGCCAGTAGTATTCGAACAGGGATCCAGCCCCAGCATTTT	CASSIRTGIQPQHF	TRBV19	TRBJ1-5	.	.	14
TGTGCCAGCAGCCCTATTTTCACCGGGGAGCTGTTTTTT	CASSPIFTGELFF	TRBV12-3/TRBV12-4	TRBJ2-2	.	.	13
TGCGCCAGCATTCCGGGGCCCCTCGGGACTGAAGCTTTCTTT	CASIPGPLGTEAFF	TRBV5-1	TRBJ1-1	.	.	14
TGTGCCAGCAGCCAAGATAGGTCTAGACGTTCTTACGAGCAGTACTTC	CASSQDRSRRSYEQYF	TRBV14	TRBJ2-7	.	.	16